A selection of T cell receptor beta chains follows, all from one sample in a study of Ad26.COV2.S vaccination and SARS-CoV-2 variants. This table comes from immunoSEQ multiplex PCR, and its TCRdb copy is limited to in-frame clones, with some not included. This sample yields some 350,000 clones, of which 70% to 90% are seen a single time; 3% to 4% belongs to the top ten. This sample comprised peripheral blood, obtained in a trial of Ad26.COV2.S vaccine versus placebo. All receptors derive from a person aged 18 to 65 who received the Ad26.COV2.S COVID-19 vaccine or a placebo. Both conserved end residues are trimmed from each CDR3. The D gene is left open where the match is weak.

AISQQDRVFYEQY | NA | TRBV10-3
ASSTLGGSTFTQY | NA | TRBV19
ASSLGGGGTGELF | TRBD2 | TRBV28
ASSLQTSGRIDTGELF | TRBD2 | TRBV5-5
AISRQGNTDTQY | TRBD1 | TRBV10-3
AWRDRVRGPYEQY | NA | TRBV30
ASSLGLKQGAGGTDTQY | NA | TRBV7-7
ASRVDPHSGNTIY | NA | TRBV7-2
ASSPVAGVYEQY | NA | TRBV5-1
ASSPPTPAGSDEQY | NA | TRBV9
ASSWGTASYEQY | TRBD1 | TRBV5-8
ASSVGQHHYEQY | NA | TRBV19
ASSPYWGPGNTIY | NA | TRBV9
ASSALLGEVETQY | NA | TRBV25-1
ASRLLHSTDTQY | NA | TRBV5-5
ASSQETGGTDTQY | TRBD1 | TRBV14
ASSSRGYEQY | NA | TRBV6-2/TRBV6-3
ASSQDSIYTEAF | NA | TRBV4-3
ASSFNLARDQETQY | NA | TRBV5-6
ASTMTTDGYTDTQY | NA | TRBV2
ASSLAGGNYGYT | NA | TRBV7-8
ASSQRGRGEKLF | NA | TRBV3-1/TRBV3-2
ASSMHRGRKGETQY | NA | TRBV21-1
ASSTGSDYGYT | NA | TRBV18
ASSPLGGVGEKLF | NA | TRBV14
AWSVRDTEAF | NA | TRBV30
ASSFGDRVNTEAF | TRBD1 | TRBV28
ASREGQGFGGANVLT | TRBD1 | TRBV2
ASSSRQGGNSPLH | TRBD1 | TRBV7-2
ASSYSRYSSYEQY | NA | TRBV6-5
ASPCWDYSTDTQY | TRBD2 | TRBV19
ASSLSTNNEQF | NA | TRBV11-2
ASSSPSGGARSRVSYNEQF | TRBD2 | TRBV5-1
ASSSTSGMAGELF | TRBD2 | TRBV5-1
AWAQGVTGANVLT | TRBD1 | TRBV30
SVEVGGPTDTQY | TRBD2 | TRBV29-1
ASSLVGTGVADQPQH | TRBD1 | TRBV5-5
ASSLTGVGELF | TRBD1 | TRBV7-9
ASSSGTGKYEQY | TRBD1 | TRBV4-1
ASSLFWELGYNEQF | NA | TRBV28
ASSWGTGGRSEAF | TRBD1 | TRBV5-1
ASSFQTRDTQY | NA | TRBV7-8